The 8 T cell receptor beta chains below come from one sample, sequenced in a study of cytomegalovirus exposure and HLA in healthy donors. 13 Jbeta primers and 60 Vbeta primers were used for the PCR. TCRdb's copy holds only in-frame clones and misses some; the assay was immunoSEQ multiplex PCR. This sample has 150,000 to 200,000 clones; around 76% occur once, and the top ten carry 2% to 2.5%. Specimen: PBMCs. The receptors stem from a female donor in good health and CMV-seronegative.

The V call is TRBV9, the J call TRBJ2-5; unclear D gene. The CDR3 has 16 amino acids. V was trimmed by 0 bases and J by 5 bases, leaving 17 bases between them. Per germline, CDR1 SGDLS and CDR2 YYNGEE. CDR3 amino acids: CASSVGHGLSDETQYF. The DNA for the CDR3 is TGTGCCAGCAGCGTAGGGCACGGCCTGAGCGACGAGACCCAGTACTTC.

The chain uses TRBV19 and TRBJ2-1, with 8 bases aligning to TRBD2. The V gene end was trimmed by 5 bases and the J gene end by 3 bases; junction bases not matched to a gene: 6. Germline loops: CDR1 LNHDA, CDR2 SQIVND (reference sequence). This CDR3 has 15 residues. CDR3 sequence reads: CASSYLAGFYNEQFF. The CDR3 DNA is TGTGCCAGTAGTTATCTAGCGGGTTTCTACAATGAGCAGTTCTTC.

This clone appeared a few times. V is TRBV6-1 and J is TRBJ1-2; 7 bases are a match to TRBD1. The CDR3 covers 14 residues. Germline V lookup: CDR1 MNHNS, CDR2 SASEGT. The ends lost 6 bases at V and 4 bases at J; junction bases unmatched: 8. CDR3: CASSGTALGYGYTF. Written as DNA, the CDR3 is TGTGCCAGCAGCGGGACAGCCCTAGGCTATGGCTACACCTTC.

This chain uses TRBV20-1 with TRBJ2-5; no firm D call. Germline V gene data show CDR1 as DFQATT and CDR2 as SNEGSKA (reference sequence). Between the trimmed V and J ends, which lost 6 bases and 2 bases, there was a span of 7 bases. This CDR3 spans 11 amino acids. Written as DNA, the CDR3 is TGCAGTGCGGGCAGGCAAGAGACCCAGTACTTC. Amino acid sequence: CSAGRQETQYF.

This clone was seen only a few times. V usage is TRBV27 and J usage is TRBJ2-7, with 7 bases matching TRBD1. The CDR3 loop spans 14 amino acids. Germline values: CDR1 MNHEY, CDR2 SMNVEV (reference sequence). Trimming cost V 1 base and J 3 bases; bases outside gene matches: 3. In DNA form, the CDR3 reads TGTGCCAGCAGTTTATTGGGACAGAACTACGAGCAGTACTTC. Its protein product is CASSLLGQNYEQYF.

This sequence joins TRBV2 and TRBJ1-1; TRBD1 might be the D (5 bases). The V gene lost 2 bases and the J gene lost 1 base, with 5 bases spanning the gap. The CDR3 covers 13 residues. Germline V lookup: CDR1 SNHLY, CDR2 FYNNEI. The CDR3 loop is CASSEQGNTEAFF. CDR3 sequence (DNA): TGTGCCAGCAGTGAACAGGGGAACACTGAAGCTTTCTTT.

The chain has TRBV28 and TRBJ1-2; the D gene is possibly TRBD1 (5 bases). CDR3 size: 14 residues. V lost 5 bases and J 6 bases, leaving 16 bases between the germline ends. Germline loops: CDR1 MDHEN, CDR2 SYDVKM. This chain's CDR3 is CASSPPPSGDGYTF. In DNA, the CDR3 is TGTGCCAGCAGTCCCCCTCCATCGGGGGATGGCTACACCTTC.

The chain is built from TRBV30 and TRBJ1-4; D is unclear. Trimming left V 0 bases short and J 10 bases short, with 9 bases between. The CDR3 has 12 amino acids. The germline V gene has CDR1 GTSNPN and CDR2 SVGIG (reference sequence). In DNA form, the CDR3 reads TGTGCCTGGAGTGTGGGAGTAGGAAAACTGTTTTTT. The encoded protein is CAWSVGVGKLFF.